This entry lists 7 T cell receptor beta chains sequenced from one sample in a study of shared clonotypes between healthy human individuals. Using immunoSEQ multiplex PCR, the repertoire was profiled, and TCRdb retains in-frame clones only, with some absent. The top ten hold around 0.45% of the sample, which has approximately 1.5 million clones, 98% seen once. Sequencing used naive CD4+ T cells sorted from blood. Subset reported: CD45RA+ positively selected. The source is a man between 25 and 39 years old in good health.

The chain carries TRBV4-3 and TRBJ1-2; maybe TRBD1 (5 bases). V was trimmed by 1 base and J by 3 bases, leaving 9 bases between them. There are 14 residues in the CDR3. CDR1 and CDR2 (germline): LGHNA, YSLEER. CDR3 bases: TGCGCCAGCAGCCAAGCCCAGGGAGACTATGGCTACACCTTC. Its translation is CASSQAQGDYGYTF.

CDR3 sequence: CASSLALMETQYF. The CDR3 DNA reads as TGTGCCAGCAGCTTAGCCCTCATGGAGACCCAGTACTTC. The chain employs TRBV7-2 and TRBJ2-5, with D uncertain. V was shortened by 0 bases and J by 5 bases, with 7 bases between the two germline ends. The CDR3 consists of 13 residues. Germline assignment: CDR1 SGHTA and CDR2 FQGNSA.

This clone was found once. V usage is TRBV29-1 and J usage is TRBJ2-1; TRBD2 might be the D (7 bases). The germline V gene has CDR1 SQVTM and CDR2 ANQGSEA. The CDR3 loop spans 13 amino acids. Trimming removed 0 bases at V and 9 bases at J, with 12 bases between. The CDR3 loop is CSVEERGGSEQFF. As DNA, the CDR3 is TGCAGCGTTGAAGAAAGGGGGGGCAGTGAGCAGTTCTTC.

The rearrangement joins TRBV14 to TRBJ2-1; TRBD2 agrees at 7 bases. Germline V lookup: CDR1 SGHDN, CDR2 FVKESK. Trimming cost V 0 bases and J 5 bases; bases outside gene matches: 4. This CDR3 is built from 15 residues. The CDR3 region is CASSQDRGSNNEQFF. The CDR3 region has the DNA TGTGCCAGCAGCCAAGATCGCGGGAGCAACAATGAGCAGTTCTTC. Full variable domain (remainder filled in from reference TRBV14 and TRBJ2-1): EAGVTQFPSHSVIEKGQTVTLRCDPISGHDNLYWYRRVMGKEIKFLLHFVKESKQDESGMPNNRFLAERTGGTYSTLKVQPAELEDSGVYFCASSQDRGSNNEQFFGPGTRLTVL.

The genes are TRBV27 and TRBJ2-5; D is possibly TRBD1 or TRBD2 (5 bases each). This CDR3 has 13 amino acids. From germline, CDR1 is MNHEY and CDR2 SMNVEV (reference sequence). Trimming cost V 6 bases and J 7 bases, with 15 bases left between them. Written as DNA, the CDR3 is TGTGCCAGCAGGGAAATGGGGGTTGCGACCCAGTACTTC. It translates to CASREMGVATQYF.

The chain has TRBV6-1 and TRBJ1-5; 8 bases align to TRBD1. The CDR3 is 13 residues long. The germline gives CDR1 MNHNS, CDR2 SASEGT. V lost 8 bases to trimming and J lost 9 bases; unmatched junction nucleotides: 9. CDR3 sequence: CASLMGQAMPQHF. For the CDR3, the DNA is TGTGCCAGCCTTATGGGACAGGCAATGCCCCAGCATTTT.

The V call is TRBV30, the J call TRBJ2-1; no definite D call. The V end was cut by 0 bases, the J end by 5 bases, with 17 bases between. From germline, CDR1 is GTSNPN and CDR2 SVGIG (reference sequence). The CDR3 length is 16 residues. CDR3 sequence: CAWSVSRVKEHNEQFF. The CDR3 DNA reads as TGTGCCTGGAGTGTATCGCGAGTAAAGGAGCACAATGAGCAGTTCTTC.